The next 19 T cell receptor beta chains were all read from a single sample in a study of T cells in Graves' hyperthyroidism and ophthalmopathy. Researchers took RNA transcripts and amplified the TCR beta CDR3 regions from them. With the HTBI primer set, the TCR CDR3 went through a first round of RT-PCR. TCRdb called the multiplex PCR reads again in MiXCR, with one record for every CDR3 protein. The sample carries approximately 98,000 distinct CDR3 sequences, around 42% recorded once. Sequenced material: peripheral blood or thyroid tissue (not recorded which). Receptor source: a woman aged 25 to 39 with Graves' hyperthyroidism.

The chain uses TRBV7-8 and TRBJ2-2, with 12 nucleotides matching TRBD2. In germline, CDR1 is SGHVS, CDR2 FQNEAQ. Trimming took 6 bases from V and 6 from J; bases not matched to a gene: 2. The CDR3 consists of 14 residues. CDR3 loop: CASRRLAGAGELFF. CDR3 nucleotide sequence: TGTGCCAGCAGGCGACTAGCGGGAGCCGGGGAGCTGTTTTTT.

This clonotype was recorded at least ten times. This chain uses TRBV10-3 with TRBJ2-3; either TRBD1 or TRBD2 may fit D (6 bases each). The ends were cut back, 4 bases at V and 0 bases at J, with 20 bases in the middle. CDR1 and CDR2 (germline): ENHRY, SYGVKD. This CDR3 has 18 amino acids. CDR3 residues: CAISVSSGGGLSTDTQYF. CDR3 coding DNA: TGTGCCATCAGTGTATCCAGCGGAGGGGGGTTGAGCACAGATACGCAGTATTTT.

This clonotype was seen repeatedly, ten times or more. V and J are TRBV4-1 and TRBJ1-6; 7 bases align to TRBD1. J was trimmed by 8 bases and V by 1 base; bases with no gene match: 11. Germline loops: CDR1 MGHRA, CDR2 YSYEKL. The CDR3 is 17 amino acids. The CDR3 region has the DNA TGCGCCAGCAGCCAAGGTCTTGGGACAGCGCCAGATTCACCCCTCCACTTT. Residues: CASSQGLGTAPDSPLHF.

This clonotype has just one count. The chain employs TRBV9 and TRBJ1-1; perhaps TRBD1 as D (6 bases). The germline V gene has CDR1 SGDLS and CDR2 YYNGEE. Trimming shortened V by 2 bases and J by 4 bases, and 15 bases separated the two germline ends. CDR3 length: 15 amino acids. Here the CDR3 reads CASSVSQGWGTEAFF. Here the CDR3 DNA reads TGTGCCAGCAGCGTGTCACAGGGTTGGGGCACTGAAGCTTTCTTT.

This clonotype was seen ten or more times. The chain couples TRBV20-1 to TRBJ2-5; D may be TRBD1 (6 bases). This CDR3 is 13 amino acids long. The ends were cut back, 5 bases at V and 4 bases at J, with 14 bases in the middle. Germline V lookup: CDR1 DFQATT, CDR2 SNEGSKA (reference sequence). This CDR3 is CSASRQVRETQYF. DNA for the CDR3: TGCAGTGCTTCTAGACAGGTCAGAGAGACCCAGTACTTC.

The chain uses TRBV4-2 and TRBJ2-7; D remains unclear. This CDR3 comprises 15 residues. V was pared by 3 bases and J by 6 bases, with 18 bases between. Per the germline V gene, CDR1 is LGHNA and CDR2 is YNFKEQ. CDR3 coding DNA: TGTGCCAGCAGCCACCAGCCGGAACCGTGTTGCGAGCAGTACTTC. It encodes CASSHQPEPCCEQYF.

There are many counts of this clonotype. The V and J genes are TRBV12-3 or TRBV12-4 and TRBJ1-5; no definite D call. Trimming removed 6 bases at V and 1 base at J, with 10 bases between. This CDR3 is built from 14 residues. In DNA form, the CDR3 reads TGTGCCAGCAGCCGCGTGGGAAGCAATCAGCCCCAGCATTTT. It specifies CASSRVGSNQPQHF.

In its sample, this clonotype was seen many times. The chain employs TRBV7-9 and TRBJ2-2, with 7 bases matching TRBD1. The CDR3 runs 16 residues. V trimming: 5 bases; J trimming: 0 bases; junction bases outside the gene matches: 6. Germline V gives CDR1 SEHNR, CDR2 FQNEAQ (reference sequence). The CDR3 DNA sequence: TGTGCCAGCAGCCCCCCGGGACAGACGAACACCGGGGAGCTGTTTTTT. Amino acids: CASSPPGQTNTGELFF.

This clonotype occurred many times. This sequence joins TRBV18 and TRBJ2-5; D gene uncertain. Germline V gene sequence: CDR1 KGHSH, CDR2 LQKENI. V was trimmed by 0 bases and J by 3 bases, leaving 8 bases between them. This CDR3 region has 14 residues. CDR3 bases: TGTGCCAGCTCACCACCGTCAAGAAAAGAGACCCAGTACTTC. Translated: CASSPPSRKETQYF.

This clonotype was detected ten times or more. CDR3 loop: CASSPLGGRAGELFF. CDR3 DNA sequence: TGTGCCAGCAGCCCTCTCGGGGGACGAGCCGGGGAGCTGTTTTTT. This chain uses TRBV12-3 or TRBV12-4 with TRBJ2-2; maybe TRBD2 (6 bases). This CDR3 spans 15 amino acids. V lost 6 bases, J lost 6 bases, and 17 bases lay in between.

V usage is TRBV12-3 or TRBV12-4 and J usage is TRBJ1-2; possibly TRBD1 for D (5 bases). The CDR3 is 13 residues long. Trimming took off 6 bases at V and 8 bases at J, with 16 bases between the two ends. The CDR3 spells CASRDGQLEGYTF. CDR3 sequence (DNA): TGTGCCAGCAGGGATGGACAACTCGAAGGCTACACCTTC.

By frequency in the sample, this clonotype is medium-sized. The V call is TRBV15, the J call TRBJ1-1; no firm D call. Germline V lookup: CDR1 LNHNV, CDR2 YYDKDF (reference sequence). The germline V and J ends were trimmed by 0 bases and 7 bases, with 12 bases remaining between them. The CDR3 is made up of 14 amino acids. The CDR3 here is CATSRDYGKNEAFF. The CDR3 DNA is TGTGCCACCAGCAGAGACTACGGTAAGAATGAAGCTTTCTTT.

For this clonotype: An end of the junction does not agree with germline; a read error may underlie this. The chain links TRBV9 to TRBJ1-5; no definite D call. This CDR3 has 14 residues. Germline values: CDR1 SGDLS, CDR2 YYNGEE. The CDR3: CDSSVGQSSQPQHF. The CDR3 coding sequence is TGTGACAGCAGCGTAGGGCAGAGCAGTCAGCCCCAGCATTTT.

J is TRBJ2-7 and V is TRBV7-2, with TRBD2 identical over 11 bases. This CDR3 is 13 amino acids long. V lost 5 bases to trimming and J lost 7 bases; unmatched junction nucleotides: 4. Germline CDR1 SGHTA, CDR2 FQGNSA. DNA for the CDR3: TGTGCCAGCAGCGTAACTAGCGGGAGAGAGCAGTACTTC. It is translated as CASSVTSGREQYF.

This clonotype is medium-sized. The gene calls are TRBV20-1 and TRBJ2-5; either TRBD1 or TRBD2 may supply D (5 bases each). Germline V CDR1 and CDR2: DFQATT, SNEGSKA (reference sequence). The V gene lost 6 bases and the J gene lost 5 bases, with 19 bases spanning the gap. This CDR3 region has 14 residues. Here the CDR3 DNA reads TGCAGTGCCCAGAGGGGCAGCCAACGGGAGACCCAGTACTTC. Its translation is CSAQRGSQRETQYF.

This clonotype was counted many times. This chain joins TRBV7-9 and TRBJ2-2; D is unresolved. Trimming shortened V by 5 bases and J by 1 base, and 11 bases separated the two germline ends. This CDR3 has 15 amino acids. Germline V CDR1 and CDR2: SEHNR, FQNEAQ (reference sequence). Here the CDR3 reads CASSPEPRNTGELFF. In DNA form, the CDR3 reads TGTGCCAGCAGCCCAGAGCCCAGGAACACCGGGGAGCTGTTTTTT.

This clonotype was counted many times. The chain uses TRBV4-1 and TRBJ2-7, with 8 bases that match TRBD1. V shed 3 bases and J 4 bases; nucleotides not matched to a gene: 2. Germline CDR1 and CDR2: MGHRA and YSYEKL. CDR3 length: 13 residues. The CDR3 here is CASSHTGGYEQYF. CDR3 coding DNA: TGCGCCAGCAGCCATACAGGGGGGTACGAGCAGTACTTC.

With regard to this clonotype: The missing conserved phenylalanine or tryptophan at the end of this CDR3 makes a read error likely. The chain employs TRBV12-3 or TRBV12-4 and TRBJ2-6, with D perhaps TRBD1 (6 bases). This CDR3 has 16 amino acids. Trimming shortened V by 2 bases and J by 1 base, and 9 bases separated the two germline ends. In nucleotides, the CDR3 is TGTGCCAGCAGTTTACAACAGGGTTCTGGGGCCAACGTCCTGACTTCC. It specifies CASSLQQGSGANVLTS.

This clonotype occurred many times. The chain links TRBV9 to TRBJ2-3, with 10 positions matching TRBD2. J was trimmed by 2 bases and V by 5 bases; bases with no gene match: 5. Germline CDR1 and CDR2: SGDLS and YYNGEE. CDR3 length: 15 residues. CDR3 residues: CASSSGTSVTDTQYF. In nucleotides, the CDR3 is TGTGCCAGCAGTTCCGGGACTAGCGTCACAGATACGCAGTATTTT. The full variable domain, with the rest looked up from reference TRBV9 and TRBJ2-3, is DSGVTQTPKHLITATGQRVTLRCSPRSGDLSVYWYQQSLDQGLQFLIQYYNGEERAKGNILERFSAQQFPDLHSELNLSSLELGDSALYFCASSSGTSVTDTQYFGPGTRLTVL.